Each of the 7 T cell receptor beta chains below was sequenced from the same sample in a study of T cell changes during pregnancy in multiple sclerosis. TCRdb's table, derived via immunoSEQ multiplex PCR, lists solely in-frame clones and lacks some. The sample records 85,000 to 90,000 clones, 91% being singletons. Sequencing was performed on peripheral blood, taken in the first trimester of pregnancy. Source of these receptors: a female donor in good health, enrolled as a control in a pregnancy study.

Worth noting for this clone: No conserved phenylalanine or tryptophan ends this CDR3, so it is likely a read error. The DNA is omitted, as the CDR3 cannot be located on it reliably, and the CDR3 follows TCRdb's listing. The chain carries TRBV14 and TRBJ2-4; TRBD1, the table's D call, was not compared with the DNA. Germline CDR1 and CDR2: SGHDN and FVKESK. The CDR3 totals 10 residues, both ends included. The CDR3 reads CASSQYSPGP.

This chain connects TRBV9 to TRBJ2-3, with 13 positions matching TRBD2. Germline lookup yields CDR1 SGDLS and CDR2 YYNGEE. Trimming took 4 bases from V and 2 from J; bases not matched to a gene: 7. The CDR3 runs to 17 residues. DNA for the CDR3: TGTGCCAGCAGCCCGCCGGGACTAGCGGGGCCCACAGATACGCAGTATTTT. It specifies CASSPPGLAGPTDTQYF.

The V call is TRBV5-1, the J call TRBJ1-5; D not resolved. This CDR3 contains 14 residues. Germline lookup yields CDR1 SGHRS and CDR2 YFSETQ. V was cut by 0 bases and J by 6 bases, with 10 bases left in between. CDR3 protein: CASSLAPGSQPQHF. In DNA, the CDR3 is TGCGCCAGCAGCTTGGCCCCCGGGAGTCAGCCCCAGCATTTT.

This clone was seen just once. The chain couples TRBV27 to TRBJ1-6; no clear D. This CDR3 spans 14 amino acids. Germline assignment: CDR1 MNHEY and CDR2 SMNVEV (reference sequence). Trimming pared 4 bases from V and 4 bases from J, leaving 8 bases between. Here the CDR3 reads CASSWNGYNSPLHF. The CDR3, as DNA: TGTGCCAGCAGTTGGAACGGGTATAATTCACCCCTCCACTTT.

The genes are TRBV11-3 and TRBJ1-1; the match to TRBD1 covers 9 bases. V gave up 10 bases and J gave up 1 base; unmatched junction bases: 7. Germline V lookup: CDR1 SGHNT, CDR2 YENEEA. The CDR3 is made up of 14 amino acids. The CDR3 spells CAKYRGRGNTEAFF. The DNA for the CDR3 is TGTGCCAAGTACAGGGGGCGCGGGAACACTGAAGCTTTCTTT.

The chain links TRBV11-3 to TRBJ2-1, with D tentatively TRBD1 (7 bases). This CDR3 is 13 amino acids long. CDR1 SGHNT and CDR2 YENEEA come from the germline V gene. V was shortened by 0 bases and J by 12 bases, with 12 bases between the two germline ends. Here the CDR3 DNA reads TGTGCCAGCAGCTTAGATCAGCAGGGGGGGCAGTTCTTC. Residues: CASSLDQQGGQFF.

The J gene is TRBJ1-2, the V gene TRBV7-3; D ambiguous. CDR1 is SGHTA, CDR2 FQGTGA, per germline. V was pared by 1 base and J by 11 bases, with 11 bases between. The CDR3 runs 12 residues. The CDR3: CASSLSGGEYTF. The CDR3 DNA reads TGTGCCAGCAGCTTAAGTGGTGGGGAGTACACCTTC.